This note documents a single TCR beta chain sequence. The same CDR3 can be traced to other DNA sequences in this sample. This sample stems from a study of blood T cell repertoires in COVID-19. Whole-study context: COVID-19 samples from acute and convalescent phases originated in the United States, Italy and Spain.

Profiling relied on immunoSEQ multiplex PCR, and the TCRdb table lists in-frame clones only, not all of them. The table includes around 250,000 clones, around 89% detected once. V was clipped by 2 bases and J by 1 base, with 8 bases between them. The CDR3 extends over 14 amino acids. Germline values: CDR1 MDHEN, CDR2 SYDVKM. The genes are TRBV28 and TRBJ1-1, with D uncertain. The TCR was taken from a young woman with acute COVID-19. The sequencing sample was made of PBMCs or T cells enriched from blood (not recorded which). The CDR3 coding sequence is TGTGCCAGCAGTTTAGGAGGATCGAACACTGAAGCTTTCTTT. Translation gives CASSLGGSNTEAFF.